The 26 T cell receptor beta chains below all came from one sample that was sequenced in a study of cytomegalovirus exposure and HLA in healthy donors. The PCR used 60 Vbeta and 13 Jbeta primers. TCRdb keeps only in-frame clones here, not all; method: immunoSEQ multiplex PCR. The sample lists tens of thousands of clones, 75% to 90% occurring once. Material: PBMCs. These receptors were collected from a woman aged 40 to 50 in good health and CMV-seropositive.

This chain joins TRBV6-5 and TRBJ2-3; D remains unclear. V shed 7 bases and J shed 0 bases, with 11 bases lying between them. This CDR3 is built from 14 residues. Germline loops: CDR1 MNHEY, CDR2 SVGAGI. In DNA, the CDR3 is TGTGCCAGCACCCCCGGTTATAGCACAGATACGCAGTATTTT. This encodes CASTPGYSTDTQYF.

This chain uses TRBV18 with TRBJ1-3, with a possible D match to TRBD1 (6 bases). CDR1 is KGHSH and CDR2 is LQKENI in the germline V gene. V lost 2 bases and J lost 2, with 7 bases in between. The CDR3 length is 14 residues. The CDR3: CASSPGTPGNTIYF. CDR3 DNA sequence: TGTGCCAGCTCACCAGGGACACCTGGAAACACCATATATTTT.

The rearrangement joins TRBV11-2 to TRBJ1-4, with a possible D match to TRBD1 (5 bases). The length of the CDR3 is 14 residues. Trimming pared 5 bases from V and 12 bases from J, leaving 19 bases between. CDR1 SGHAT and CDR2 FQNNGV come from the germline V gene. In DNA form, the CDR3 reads TGTGCCAGCAGCATTGACAGATATGCGTCGGAACTGTTTTTT. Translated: CASSIDRYASELFF.

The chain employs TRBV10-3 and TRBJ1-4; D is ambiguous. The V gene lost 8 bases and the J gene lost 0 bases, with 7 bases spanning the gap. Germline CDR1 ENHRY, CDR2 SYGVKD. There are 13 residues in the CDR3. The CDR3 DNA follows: TGTGCCATCCGGGGATCAACTAATGAAAAACTGTTTTTT. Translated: CAIRGSTNEKLFF.

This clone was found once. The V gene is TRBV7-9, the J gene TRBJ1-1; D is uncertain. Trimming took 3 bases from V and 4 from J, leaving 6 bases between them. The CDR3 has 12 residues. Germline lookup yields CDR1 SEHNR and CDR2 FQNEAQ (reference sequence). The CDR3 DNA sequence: TGTGCCAGCAGCTTCCACACCACTGAAGCTTTCTTT. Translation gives CASSFHTTEAFF.

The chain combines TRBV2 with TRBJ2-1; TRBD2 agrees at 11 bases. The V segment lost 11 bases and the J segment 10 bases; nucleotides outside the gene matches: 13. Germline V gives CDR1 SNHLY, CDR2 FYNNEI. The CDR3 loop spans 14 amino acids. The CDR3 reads CAFVSGGAGGEQFF. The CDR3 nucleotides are TGTGCCTTCGTTAGCGGGGGGGCAGGAGGGGAGCAGTTCTTC.

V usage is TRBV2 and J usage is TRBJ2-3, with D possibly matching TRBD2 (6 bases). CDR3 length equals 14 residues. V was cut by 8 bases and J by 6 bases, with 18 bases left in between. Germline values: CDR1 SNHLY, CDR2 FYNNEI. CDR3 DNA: TGTGCCAGCGGGGCGGGACTTTCAACGGATACGCAGTATTTT. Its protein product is CASGAGLSTDTQYF.

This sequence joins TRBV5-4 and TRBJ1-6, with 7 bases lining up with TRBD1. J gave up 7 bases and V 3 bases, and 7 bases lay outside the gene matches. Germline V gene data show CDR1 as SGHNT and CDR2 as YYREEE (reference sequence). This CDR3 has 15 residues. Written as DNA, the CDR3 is TGTGCCAGCAGCTCGATTACAGGGGAAAATTCACCCCTCCACTTT. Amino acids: CASSSITGENSPLHF.

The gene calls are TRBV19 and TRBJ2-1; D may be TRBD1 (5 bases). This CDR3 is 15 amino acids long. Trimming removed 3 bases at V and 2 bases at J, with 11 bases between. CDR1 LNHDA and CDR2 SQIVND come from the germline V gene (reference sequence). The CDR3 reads CASSMSQGPYNEQFF. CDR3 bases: TGTGCCAGTAGTATGTCCCAGGGTCCCTACAATGAGCAGTTCTTC. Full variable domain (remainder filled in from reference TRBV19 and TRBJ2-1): DGGITQSPKYLFRKEGQNVTLSCEQNLNHDAMYWYRQDPGQGLRLIYYSQIVNDFQKGDIAEGYSVSREKKESFPLTVTSAQKNPTAFYLCASSMSQGPYNEQFFGPGTRLTVL.

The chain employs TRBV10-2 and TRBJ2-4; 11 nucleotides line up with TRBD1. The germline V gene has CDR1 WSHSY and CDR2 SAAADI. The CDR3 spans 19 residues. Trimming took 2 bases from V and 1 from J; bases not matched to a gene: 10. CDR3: CASSETGQGGWVAKNIQYF. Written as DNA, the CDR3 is TGCGCCAGCAGTGAGACGGGACAGGGGGGGTGGGTTGCCAAAAACATTCAGTACTTC.

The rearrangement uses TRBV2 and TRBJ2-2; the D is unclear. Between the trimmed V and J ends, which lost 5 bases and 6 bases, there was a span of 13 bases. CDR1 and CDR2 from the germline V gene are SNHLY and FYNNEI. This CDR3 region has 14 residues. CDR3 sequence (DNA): TGTGCCAGCAGTTTCAGCCCAGGCGCCGGGGAGCTGTTTTTT. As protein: CASSFSPGAGELFF.

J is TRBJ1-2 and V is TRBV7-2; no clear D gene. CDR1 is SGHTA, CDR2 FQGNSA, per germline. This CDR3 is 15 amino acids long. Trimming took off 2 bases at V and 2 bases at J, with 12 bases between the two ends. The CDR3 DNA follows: TGTGCCAGCAGCTTAAGAACAGAATTAAACTATGGCTACACCTTC. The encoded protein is CASSLRTELNYGYTF.

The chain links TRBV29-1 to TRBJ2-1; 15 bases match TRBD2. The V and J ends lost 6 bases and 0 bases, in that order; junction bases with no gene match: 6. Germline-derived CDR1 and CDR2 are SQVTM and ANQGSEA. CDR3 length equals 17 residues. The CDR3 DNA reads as TGCAGCGTCCGAGGGACTAGCGGGGGGAGCTCCTACAATGAGCAGTTCTTC. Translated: CSVRGTSGGSSYNEQFF.

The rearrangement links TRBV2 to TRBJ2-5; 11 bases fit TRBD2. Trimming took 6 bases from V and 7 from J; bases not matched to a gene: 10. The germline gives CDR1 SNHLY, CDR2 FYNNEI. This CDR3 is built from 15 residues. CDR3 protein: CASSNGLAGTGTQYF. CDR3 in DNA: TGTGCCAGCAGCAATGGACTAGCGGGCACGGGGACCCAGTACTTC.

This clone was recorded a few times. CDR3 bases: TGTGCCAGCAGTTCTAATCAGCCCCAGCATTTT. This codes for CASSSNQPQHF. This rearrangement joins TRBV6-6 to TRBJ1-5, with D hard to call. This CDR3 comprises 11 residues. Germline V lookup: CDR1 MNHNY, CDR2 SVGAGI (reference sequence). V lost 4 bases and J 4 bases, leaving 2 bases between the germline ends.

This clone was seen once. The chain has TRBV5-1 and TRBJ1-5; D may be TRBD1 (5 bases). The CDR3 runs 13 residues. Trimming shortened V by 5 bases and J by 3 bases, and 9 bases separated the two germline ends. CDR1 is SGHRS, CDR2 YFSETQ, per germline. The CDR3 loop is CASSLDNNQPQHF. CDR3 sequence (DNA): TGCGCCAGCAGTCTGGACAACAATCAGCCCCAGCATTTT.

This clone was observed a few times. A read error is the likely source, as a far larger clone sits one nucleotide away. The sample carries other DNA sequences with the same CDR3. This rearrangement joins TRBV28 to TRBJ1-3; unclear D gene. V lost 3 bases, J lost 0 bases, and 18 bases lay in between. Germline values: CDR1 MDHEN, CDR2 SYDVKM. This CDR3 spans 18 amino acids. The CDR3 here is CASSFDLGGAFSGNTIYF. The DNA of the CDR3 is TGTGCCAGCAGTTTTGATCTAGGTGGCGCCTTCTCTGGAAACACCATATATTTT.

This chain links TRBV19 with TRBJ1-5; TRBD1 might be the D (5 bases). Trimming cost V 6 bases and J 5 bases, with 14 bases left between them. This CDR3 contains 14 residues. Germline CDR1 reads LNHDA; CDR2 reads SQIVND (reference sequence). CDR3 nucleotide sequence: TGTGCCAGTAGATTCCAGGGCTGGGATCAGCCCCAGCATTTT. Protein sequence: CASRFQGWDQPQHF.

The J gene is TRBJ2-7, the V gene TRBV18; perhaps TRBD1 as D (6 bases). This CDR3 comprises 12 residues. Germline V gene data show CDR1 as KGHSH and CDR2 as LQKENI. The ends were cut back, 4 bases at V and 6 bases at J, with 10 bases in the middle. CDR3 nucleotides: TGTGCCAGCTCACGTTCAGGGGTCGAGCAGTACTTC. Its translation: CASSRSGVEQYF.

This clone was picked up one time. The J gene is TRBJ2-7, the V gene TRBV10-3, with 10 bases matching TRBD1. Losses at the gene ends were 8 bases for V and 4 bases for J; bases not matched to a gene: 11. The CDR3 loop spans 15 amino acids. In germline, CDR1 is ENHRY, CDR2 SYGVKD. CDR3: CAIGSRDRGAYEQYF. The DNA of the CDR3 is TGTGCCATCGGGTCTAGGGACAGGGGCGCGTACGAGCAGTACTTC.

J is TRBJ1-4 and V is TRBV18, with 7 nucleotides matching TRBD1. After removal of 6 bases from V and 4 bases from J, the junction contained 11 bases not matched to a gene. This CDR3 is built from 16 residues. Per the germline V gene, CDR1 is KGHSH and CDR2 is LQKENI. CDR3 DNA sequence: TGTGCCAGCTCCCAAAACAGGGGTGACGATAATGAAAAACTGTTTTTT. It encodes CASSQNRGDDNEKLFF. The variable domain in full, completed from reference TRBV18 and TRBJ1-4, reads NAGVMQNPRHLVRRRGQEARLRCSPMKGHSHVYWYRQLPEEGLKFMVYLQKENIIDESGMPKERFSAEFPKEGPSILRIQQVVRGDSAAYFCASSQNRGDDNEKLFFGSGTQLSVL.

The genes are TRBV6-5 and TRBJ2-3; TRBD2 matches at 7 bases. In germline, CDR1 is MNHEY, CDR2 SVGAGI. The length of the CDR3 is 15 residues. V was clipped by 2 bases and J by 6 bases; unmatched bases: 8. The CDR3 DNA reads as TGTGCCAGCAGTTACACGGGGGGAACAGATGATACGCAGTATTTT. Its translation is CASSYTGGTDDTQYF.

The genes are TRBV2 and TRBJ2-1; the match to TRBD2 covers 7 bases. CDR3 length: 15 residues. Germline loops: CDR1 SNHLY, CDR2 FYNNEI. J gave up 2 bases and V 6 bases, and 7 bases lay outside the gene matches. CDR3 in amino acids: CASRVGGGAYNEQFF. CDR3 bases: TGTGCCAGCAGGGTTGGTGGGGGGGCCTACAATGAGCAGTTCTTC. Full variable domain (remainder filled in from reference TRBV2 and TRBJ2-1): EPEVTQTPSHQVTQMGQEVILRCVPISNHLYFYWYRQILGQKVEFLVSFYNNEISEKSEIFDDQFSVERPDGSNFTLKIRSTKLEDSAMYFCASRVGGGAYNEQFFGPGTRLTVL.

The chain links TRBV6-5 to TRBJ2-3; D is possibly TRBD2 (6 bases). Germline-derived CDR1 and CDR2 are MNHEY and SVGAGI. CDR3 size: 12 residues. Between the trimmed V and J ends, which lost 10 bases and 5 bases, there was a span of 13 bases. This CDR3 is CATGGRLDTQYF. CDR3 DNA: TGTGCCACCGGAGGGCGGTTAGATACGCAGTATTTT.

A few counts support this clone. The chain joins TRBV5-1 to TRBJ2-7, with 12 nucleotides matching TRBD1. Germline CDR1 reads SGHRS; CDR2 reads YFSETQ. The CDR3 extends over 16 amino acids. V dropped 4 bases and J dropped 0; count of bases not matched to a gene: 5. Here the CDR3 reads CASSPGTGGISYEQYF. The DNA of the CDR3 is TGCGCCAGCAGCCCCGGGACAGGGGGCATCTCCTACGAGCAGTACTTC.

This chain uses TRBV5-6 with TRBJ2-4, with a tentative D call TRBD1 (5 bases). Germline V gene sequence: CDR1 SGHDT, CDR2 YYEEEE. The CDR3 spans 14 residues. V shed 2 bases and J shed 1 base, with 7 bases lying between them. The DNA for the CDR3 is TGTGCCAGCAGCTTTCAGGGCGCCAAAAACATTCAGTACTTC. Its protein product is CASSFQGAKNIQYF.